One sample yielded the 17 T cell receptor beta chains listed below, sequenced in a study of blood T cell repertoires in COVID-19. TCRdb's copy holds only in-frame clones and misses some; the assay was immunoSEQ multiplex PCR. Among roughly 140,000 clones listed, 81% were seen once. The sequencing sample was made of peripheral blood. These receptors came from a human donor in a cohort sampled during active COVID-19.

This chain links TRBV7-8 with TRBJ2-7, with TRBD1 matching over 8 bases. The CDR3 runs 16 residues. Germline V lookup: CDR1 SGHVS, CDR2 FQNEAQ. V lost 5 bases to trimming and J lost 3 bases; unmatched junction nucleotides: 12. CDR3 amino acids: CASSTPGRGQFYEQYF. The CDR3, as DNA: TGTGCCAGCAGCACCCCCGGCAGGGGGCAATTCTACGAGCAGTACTTC.

This clone has only a few counts. The V gene is TRBV4-3, the J gene TRBJ1-2; TRBD1 agrees at 8 bases. Germline CDR1 is LGHNA and CDR2 is YSLEER. The ends lost 5 bases at V and 4 bases at J; junction bases unmatched: 9. The length of the CDR3 is 15 residues. The CDR3 DNA reads as TGCGCCAGCAGCATCGACAGGGGAGGTCCCTATGGCTACACCTTC. This gives the protein CASSIDRGGPYGYTF.

The rearrangement joins TRBV28 to TRBJ2-7; D perhaps matches TRBD2 (6 bases). Germline V gene data show CDR1 as MDHEN and CDR2 as SYDVKM. V was pared by 10 bases and J by 1 base, with 14 bases between. The CDR3 has 13 residues. CDR3 region: CATLSGPSYEQYF. In DNA, the CDR3 is TGTGCCACCCTTAGCGGCCCTTCCTACGAGCAGTACTTC.

This clone showed up just a few times. This chain links TRBV7-6 with TRBJ1-1, with no clear D. The CDR3 length is 15 residues. The germline CDR1 and CDR2 sequences are SGHVS and FNYEAQ. V was shortened by 5 bases and J by 1 base, with 14 bases between the two germline ends. The CDR3 coding sequence is TGTGCCAGCAGCACCTCCCCACAAGAGAACACTGAAGCTTTCTTT. As protein: CASSTSPQENTEAFF.

The rearrangement links TRBV5-1 to TRBJ2-7; 8 bases line up with TRBD1. Germline values: CDR1 SGHRS, CDR2 YFSETQ. With 3 bases clipped from V and 2 bases from J, the junction kept 10 bases outside the gene matches. The CDR3 loop spans 16 amino acids. The CDR3 bases are TGCGCCAGCAGCTCGGGCACGACAGGGGCTGCCTACGAGCAGTACTTC. Its translation is CASSSGTTGAAYEQYF.

This rearrangement joins TRBV4-3 to TRBJ2-1, with 9 nucleotides matching TRBD1. Trimming cost V 4 bases and J 6 bases; bases outside gene matches: 10. The CDR3 has 16 residues. CDR1 is LGHNA, CDR2 YSLEER, per germline. The CDR3 nucleotides are TGCGCCAGCAGCCCTAGACGGGACAGGGTCAGCAATGAGCAGTTCTTC. This codes for CASSPRRDRVSNEQFF.

There are a few counts of this clone. The DNA for the CDR3 is TGTGCCAGCAGCTCCCTCTTCGGGGAGCTGTTTTTT. Amino acid sequence: CASSSLFGELFF. The chain employs TRBV11-3 and TRBJ2-2; no firm D call. The germline V gene encodes CDR1 SGHNT and CDR2 YENEEA. This CDR3 contains 12 residues. V was pared by 4 bases and J by 7 bases, with 7 bases between. The full variable domain, with the rest looked up from reference TRBV11-3 and TRBJ2-2, is EAGVVQSPRYKIIEKKQPVAFWCNPISGHNTLYWYLQNLGQGPELLIRYENEEAVDDSQLPKDRFSAERLKGVDSTLKIQPAELGDSAVYLCASSSLFGELFFGEGSRLTVL.

This chain joins TRBV6-2 or TRBV6-3 and TRBJ1-2, with a tentative D call TRBD1 (5 bases). Per germline, CDR1 MNHEY and CDR2 SVGEGT. The CDR3 extends over 15 amino acids. V dropped 2 bases and J dropped 0 bases, with 10 bases sitting between them. CDR3 bases: TGTGCCAGCAGTTACCCAGGGATGCCTAACTATGGCTACACCTTC. Translation gives CASSYPGMPNYGYTF.

The V call is TRBV6-5, the J call TRBJ2-5; no clear D. Germline CDR1 is MNHEY and CDR2 is SVGAGI. V was shortened by 4 bases and J by 5 bases, with 14 bases between the two germline ends. This CDR3 contains 14 residues. CDR3 coding DNA: TGTGCCAGCAGTTTCGACTTAAACTGGGAGACCCAGTACTTC. Translating gives CASSFDLNWETQYF.

This chain uses TRBV6-2 or TRBV6-3 with TRBJ2-3, with 8 bases aligning to TRBD2. The V gene's germline CDR1 is MNHEY and CDR2 SVGEGT. The V and J ends lost 0 bases and 0 bases, in that order; junction bases with no gene match: 5. This CDR3 has 17 residues. Here the CDR3 reads CASSYSSGSPSTDTQYF. As DNA, the CDR3 is TGTGCCAGCAGTTACTCCAGCGGGAGCCCTAGCACAGATACGCAGTATTTT.

The chain combines TRBV18 with TRBJ2-7; D possibly corresponds to TRBD1 (6 bases). V was shortened by 0 bases and J by 6 bases, with 6 bases between the two germline ends. Germline V gene lookup returns CDR1 KGHSH and CDR2 LQKENI. This CDR3 has 12 amino acids. The CDR3 protein is CASSPPGGEQYF. As DNA, the CDR3 is TGTGCCAGCTCACCACCAGGGGGCGAGCAGTACTTC.

The CDR3 nucleotides read TGTGCCAGCAGAACCATAACAGGGCGCCGATTTTTCTATGGCTACACCTTC. As protein: CASRTITGRRFFYGYTF. The chain recombines TRBV27 with TRBJ1-2; D is possibly TRBD1 (6 bases). The CDR3 runs to 17 residues. Trimming removed 6 bases at V and 4 bases at J, with 24 bases between. Germline values: CDR1 MNHEY, CDR2 SMNVEV (reference sequence).

The J gene is TRBJ2-7, the V gene TRBV5-1, with 7 bases that match TRBD1. This CDR3 comprises 14 residues. Losses at the gene ends were 1 base for V and 3 bases for J; bases not matched to a gene: 4. Germline CDR1 reads SGHRS; CDR2 reads YFSETQ. The CDR3 DNA follows: TGCGCCAGCAGCTTGCCACAGGGGAGCTACGAGCAGTACTTC. Translated, it gives CASSLPQGSYEQYF.

The V call is TRBV6-2 or TRBV6-3, the J call TRBJ1-1; D unresolved. Trimming removed 1 base from V and 5 bases from J, with 11 bases in between. The CDR3 has 14 residues. Germline loops: CDR1 MNHEY, CDR2 SVGEGT. The CDR3 is CASSYYPGVTEAFF. CDR3 in DNA: TGTGCCAGCAGTTACTACCCCGGGGTAACTGAAGCTTTCTTT.

The J gene is TRBJ1-2, the V gene TRBV4-1; D remains unclear. Germline-derived CDR1 and CDR2 are MGHRA and YSYEKL. Trimming removed 0 bases from V and 8 bases from J, with 16 bases in between. The CDR3 length is 15 residues. The DNA of the CDR3 is TGCGCCAGCAGCCAAGATTGGGCGGGATTACTCGGCTACACCTTC. Its translation: CASSQDWAGLLGYTF.

The chain couples TRBV4-3 to TRBJ2-5; D remains ambiguous. Trimming removed 2 bases at V and 1 base at J, with 11 bases between. The CDR3 is 15 residues long. Germline CDR1 is LGHNA and CDR2 is YSLEER. The CDR3 here is CASSQTPGSQETQYF. The CDR3 DNA follows: TGCGCCAGCAGCCAAACCCCAGGATCCCAAGAGACCCAGTACTTC.

This chain connects TRBV27 to TRBJ2-1, with D perhaps matching TRBD1 (6 bases). Germline values: CDR1 MNHEY, CDR2 SMNVEV (reference sequence). V dropped 10 bases and J dropped 6 bases, with 13 bases sitting between them. CDR3 length: 12 amino acids. CDR3 sequence: CATLNRANEQFF. The CDR3, as DNA: TGTGCCACCTTAAACAGGGCCAATGAGCAGTTCTTC.